One and the same sample provided the 11 T cell receptor beta chains below, sequenced in a study of T cell repertoires in cytomegalovirus infection. A single record per CDR3 protein comes from TCRdb applying MiXCR to the reads. The sample holds some 270,000 distinct CDR3 sequences, over 15% seen once. Sample: CD8+ T cells from PBMCs. The source is a human donor in good health (CMV status not recorded). Some clones in this sample may be carry-over from other donors' samples.

This clonotype was counted only a few times. The J gene is TRBJ2-3, the V gene TRBV12-3 or TRBV12-4; D is unclear. The CDR3 loop spans 15 amino acids. V was shortened by 4 bases and J by 4 bases, with 15 bases between the two germline ends. CDR3 residues: CASSSTTPLADTQYF. CDR3 nucleotide sequence: TGTGCCAGCAGTTCAACAACTCCTTTGGCAGATACGCAGTATTTT.

The V gene is TRBV6-2 or TRBV6-3, the J gene TRBJ1-1; TRBD1 matches at 7 bases. Germline assignment: CDR1 MNHEY and CDR2 SVGEGT. This CDR3 is built from 13 residues. J was trimmed by 4 bases and V by 2 bases; bases with no gene match: 1. CDR3 sequence reads: CASSYGTATEAFF. The CDR3 nucleotides are TGTGCCAGCAGTTACGGGACAGCCACTGAAGCTTTCTTT.

This clonotype was recorded many times. CDR3 nucleotide sequence: TGTGCCAGCAGCTTAGAAGTACGGACAGCTAACTATGGCTACACCTTC. Protein sequence: CASSLEVRTANYGYTF. V and J are TRBV7-8 and TRBJ1-2, with a possible D match to TRBD1 (6 bases). This CDR3 has 16 residues. Germline assignment: CDR1 SGHVS and CDR2 FQNEAQ. V was shortened by 1 base and J by 0 bases, with 12 bases between the two germline ends. Variable domain in full (rest from reference TRBV7-8 and TRBJ1-2): GAGVSQSPRYKVAKRGQDVALRCDPISGHVSLFWYQQALGQGPEFLTYFQNEAQLDKSGLPSDRFFAERPEGSVSTLKIQRTQQEDSAVYLCASSLEVRTANYGYTFGSGTRLTVV.

In its sample, this clonotype was seen a few times. The chain employs TRBV15 and TRBJ2-2; D is ambiguous. Trimming removed 3 bases at V and 6 bases at J, with 8 bases between. The CDR3 length is 13 residues. Germline-derived CDR1 and CDR2 are LNHNV and YYDKDF (reference sequence). The CDR3 nucleotides are TGTGCCACCAGCAGCTCGTTGCCCGGGGAGCTGTTTTTT. It yields the protein CATSSSLPGELFF.

This clonotype was detected many times. The gene calls are TRBV7-2 and TRBJ1-1; D is possibly TRBD1 (6 bases). Trimming stripped 5 bases from V and 1 base from J, with 23 bases between. The V gene's germline CDR1 is SGHTA and CDR2 FQGNSA. CDR3 size: 18 residues. This chain's CDR3 is CASSPEGWGGPKNTEAFF. For the CDR3, the DNA is TGTGCCAGCAGCCCGGAGGGTTGGGGGGGCCCTAAGAACACTGAAGCTTTCTTT. The full variable domain, its missing parts supplied by reference TRBV7-2 and TRBJ1-1, is GAGVSQSPSNKVTEKGKDVELRCDPISGHTALYWYRQSLGQGLEFLIYFQGNSAPDKSGLPSDRFSAERTGGSVSTLTIQRTQQEDSAVYLCASSPEGWGGPKNTEAFFGQGTRLTVV.

The rearrangement links TRBV4-1 to TRBJ2-3; 9 bases match TRBD1. Germline CDR1 and CDR2: MGHRA and YSYEKL. The CDR3 has 18 amino acids. Trimming removed 4 bases from V and 4 bases from J; junction bases left unmatched: 15. The DNA for the CDR3 is TGCGCCAGCAGCCCGACCTCCGGGACAGGGCATATCTCAGATACGCAGTATTTT. It yields the protein CASSPTSGTGHISDTQYF.

J is TRBJ2-3 and V is TRBV20-1, with 12 bases that match TRBD2. Per germline, CDR1 DFQATT and CDR2 SNEGSKA (reference sequence). The CDR3 contains 16 residues. The V gene end was trimmed by 4 bases and the J gene end by 2 bases; junction bases not matched to a gene: 7. The CDR3 DNA reads TGCAGTGCTACCCGGACTAGCGGGGAGTTCACAGATACGCAGTATTTT. It encodes CSATRTSGEFTDTQYF.

The chain uses TRBV18 and TRBJ2-5; D remains unclear. This CDR3 is 12 amino acids long. Germline CDR1 reads KGHSH; CDR2 reads LQKENI. The V and J ends lost 3 bases and 7 bases respectively, with 9 bases between them. CDR3 nucleotides: TGTGCCAGCTCACCCAGTAAGGGGACCCAGTACTTC. It translates to CASSPSKGTQYF.

This clonotype has at least ten counts. This sequence joins TRBV7-6 and TRBJ2-7; D perhaps matches TRBD1 (6 bases). Looked up from germline, CDR1 is SGHVS and CDR2 is FNYEAQ. The V end was cut by 8 bases, the J end by 5 bases, with 10 bases between. This CDR3 contains 11 residues. This chain's CDR3 is CASGWTDEQYF. The CDR3 DNA follows: TGTGCCAGCGGTTGGACAGACGAGCAGTACTTC.

The chain has TRBV4-1 and TRBJ2-1, with 8 bases matching TRBD2. The CDR3 loop spans 17 amino acids. V lost 2 bases and J lost 4; bases outside the gene matches: 10. Germline CDR1 and CDR2: MGHRA and YSYEKL. For the CDR3, the DNA is TGCGCCAGCAGCCAAATCATAGCGGGGCCACAATACAATGAGCAGTTCTTC. Its protein is CASSQIIAGPQYNEQFF.

The chain recombines TRBV5-1 with TRBJ1-5; 7 bases fit TRBD1. Germline CDR1 SGHRS, CDR2 YFSETQ. V dropped 1 base and J dropped 1; count of bases not matched to a gene: 26. The length of the CDR3 is 23 residues. The CDR3 sequence is CASSLRLRIALQGRQASNQPQHF. The CDR3 region has the DNA TGCGCCAGCAGCTTGCGATTGCGCATTGCGCTACAGGGGAGGCAGGCGAGCAATCAGCCCCAGCATTTT.